This T cell receptor (beta chain) was captured in a study of T cells in Graves' hyperthyroidism and ophthalmopathy. The CDR3 regions of TCR beta were amplified from RNA transcripts. With the HTBI primer set, the TCR CDR3 went through a first round of RT-PCR. TCRdb passed the multiplex PCR reads through MiXCR, listing each CDR3 protein once. Of roughly 510,000 distinct CDR3 sequences detected, 46% appear once; the ten largest clones hold 35% to 50%. Germline assignment: CDR1 SGHAT and CDR2 FQNNGV. The V end was cut by 1 base, the J end by 1 base, with 10 bases between. The CDR3 sequence is 15 residues long. This clonotype was picked up many times.

This chain joins TRBV11-2 and TRBJ1-1; D might be TRBD1 (5 bases). This TCR was sampled from an adult woman with Graves' disease, either hyperthyroidism or ophthalmopathy (not recorded which). Sequenced material: peripheral blood or thyroid tissue (not recorded which). This CDR3 is CASSLVGRENTEAFF. The CDR3 nucleotides read TGTGCCAGCAGCTTAGTTGGCAGGGAGAACACTGAAGCTTTCTTT.